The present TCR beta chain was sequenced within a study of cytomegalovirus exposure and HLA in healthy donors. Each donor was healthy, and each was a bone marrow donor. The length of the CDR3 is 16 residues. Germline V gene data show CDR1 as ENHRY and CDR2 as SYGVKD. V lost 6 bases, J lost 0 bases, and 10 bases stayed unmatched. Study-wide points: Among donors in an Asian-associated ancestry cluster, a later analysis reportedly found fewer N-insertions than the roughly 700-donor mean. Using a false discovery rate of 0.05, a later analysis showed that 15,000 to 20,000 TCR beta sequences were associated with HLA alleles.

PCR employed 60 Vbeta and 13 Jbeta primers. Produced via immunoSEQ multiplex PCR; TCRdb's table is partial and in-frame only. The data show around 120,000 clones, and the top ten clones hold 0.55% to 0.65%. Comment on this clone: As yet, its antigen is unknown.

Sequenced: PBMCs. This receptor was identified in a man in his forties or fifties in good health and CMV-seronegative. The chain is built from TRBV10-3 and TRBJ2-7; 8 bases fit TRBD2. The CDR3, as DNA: TGTGCCATCAGCGAAACGAAACTAGCGGCCTCCTACGAGCAGTACTTC. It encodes CAISETKLAASYEQYF.